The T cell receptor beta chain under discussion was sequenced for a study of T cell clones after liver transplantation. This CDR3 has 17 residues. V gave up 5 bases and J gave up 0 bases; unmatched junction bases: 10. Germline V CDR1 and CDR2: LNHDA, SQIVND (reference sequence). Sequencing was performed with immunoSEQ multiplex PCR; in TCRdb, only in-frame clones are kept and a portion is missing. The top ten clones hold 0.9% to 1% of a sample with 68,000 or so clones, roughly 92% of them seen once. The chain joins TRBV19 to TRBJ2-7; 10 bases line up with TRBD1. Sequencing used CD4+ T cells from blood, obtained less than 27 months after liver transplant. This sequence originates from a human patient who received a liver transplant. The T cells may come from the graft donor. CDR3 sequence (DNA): TGTGCCAGTAGTCGACAGGGGGCAATTCCAATCTCCTACGAGCAGTACTTC. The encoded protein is CASSRQGAIPISYEQYF.